These T cell receptor beta chains were read from a single sample in a study of response to subunit inactivated influenza vaccine. TCRdb ran MiXCR on the RT-PCR reads and lists one entry per CDR3 protein. The table has fewer than 600,000 distinct CDR3 sequences, 7.2% seen once; the top ten hold roughly 13%. This specimen consisted of PBMCs from blood, obtained less than 30 months after vaccination. The receptors shown here come from a man between 50 and 75 years old who received an inactivated influenza vaccine. Both conserved end residues are trimmed from each CDR3. Fields, in order: V gene, CDR3 protein.

V: TRBV6-6
CDR3: ASSYSKADTQY

V: TRBV6-5
CDR3: ASSYSRGTMNSPLH

V: TRBV29-1
CDR3: SVEDRGGGTDTQY

V: TRBV10-3
CDR3: AITPTSGGGTGELF

V: TRBV19
CDR3: ASTRTVNTEAF

V: TRBV3-1
CDR3: ASSQDIRGNQPQH

V: TRBV28
CDR3: ASKSAGAGSGELF

V: TRBV20-1
CDR3: SASRQRNTGELF

V: TRBV20-1
CDR3: SALGTEYEQY

V: TRBV20-1
CDR3: SAMAGSSTDTQY

V: TRBV11-2
CDR3: ASSPTLAGVTGELF

V: TRBV10-3
CDR3: AISEGGHSGYT

V: TRBV27
CDR3: ASSLSASGSSYEQY

V: TRBV4-2
CDR3: ASSQDPGRASYEQY

V: TRBV4-3
CDR3: ASSQEGTGAYYEQY

V: TRBV24-1
CDR3: ATSDPARVGLAGDNEQF

V: TRBV7-6
CDR3: ASSLATLDTQY

V: TRBV20-1
CDR3: SAREEGTQSREQF

V: TRBV20-1
CDR3: SAKRADTQY

V: TRBV20-1
CDR3: SARAGAPNTEAF

V: TRBV29-1
CDR3: SVDAGGHYEQY

V: TRBV20-1
CDR3: SAPSSSYNEQF

V: TRBV11-1
CDR3: ASSSSGTGKLANTEAF

V: TRBV12-3/TRBV12-4
CDR3: ASSSLPGQGAGNTIY

V: TRBV10-3
CDR3: AITLTANTGELF

V: TRBV27
CDR3: ASSWGKAYEQY

V: TRBV30
CDR3: AWSLTAGETQY

V: TRBV7-9
CDR3: ASSPRQDSPLH

V: TRBV12-3/TRBV12-4
CDR3: ASSFGGGPNQPQH

V: TRBV30
CDR3: AWSVGLALNDEQF

V: TRBV20-1
CDR3: SARGQTQGNSNQPQH

V: TRBV6-2/TRBV6-3
CDR3: ASGFEGYT

V: TRBV6-1
CDR3: ASSDPGQGKFSYEQY

V: TRBV27
CDR3: ASSLHQGMSNTGELF

V: TRBV7-8
CDR3: ASSLTGTWGNEQF

V: TRBV27
CDR3: ASSSGGPNEKLF

V: TRBV7-6
CDR3: ASSAPDGFRF

V: TRBV5-1
CDR3: ASSLAEGAPTYEQY

V: TRBV7-8
CDR3: ASSLNHPASVTDTQY

V: TRBV7-2
CDR3: ASSLGPASAYEQY

V: TRBV18
CDR3: VSSPTSGAYEQY

V: TRBV11-1
CDR3: ASSLGLAQGEQY

V: TRBV5-4
CDR3: ASSQGQAGRSPLH

V: TRBV20-1
CDR3: SARGREGKDNEQF

V: TRBV6-5
CDR3: ASGYYRMNTEAF

V: TRBV20-1
CDR3: SATGTLLEQY

V: TRBV15
CDR3: ATSRDTGAYSYEQY

V: TRBV6-1
CDR3: ASTPGPKKNEQF

V: TRBV12-3/TRBV12-4
CDR3: ASTRDTSYEQY

V: TRBV5-1
CDR3: ASSFGGPAEAF

V: TRBV6-5
CDR3: ASSYYAGAAYEQY

V: TRBV11-1
CDR3: ASSELAGAQHEQY

V: TRBV20-1
CDR3: SAAVGWDNSPLH

V: TRBV5-1
CDR3: ASEAGHTNTGELF

V: TRBV27
CDR3: ASSLRQGIHNSPLH

V: TRBV13
CDR3: ASTSGLNEQF

V: TRBV10-3
CDR3: AISETATEQF